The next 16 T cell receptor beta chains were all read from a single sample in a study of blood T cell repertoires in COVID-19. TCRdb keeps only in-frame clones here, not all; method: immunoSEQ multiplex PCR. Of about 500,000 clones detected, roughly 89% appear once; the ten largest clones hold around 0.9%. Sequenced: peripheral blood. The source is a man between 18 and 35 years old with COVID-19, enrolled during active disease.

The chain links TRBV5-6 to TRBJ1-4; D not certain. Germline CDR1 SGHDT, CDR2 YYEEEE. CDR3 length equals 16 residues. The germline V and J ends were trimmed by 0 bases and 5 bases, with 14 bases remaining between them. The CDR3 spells CASSLAPVEENEKLFF. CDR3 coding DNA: TGTGCCAGCAGCTTGGCCCCGGTTGAAGAAAATGAAAAACTGTTTTTT. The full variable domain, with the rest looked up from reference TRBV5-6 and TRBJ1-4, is DAGVTQSPTHLIKTRGQQVTLRCSPKSGHDTVSWYQQALGQGPQFIFQYYEEEERQRGNFPDRFSGHQFPNYSSELNVNALLLGDSALYLCASSLAPVEENEKLFFGSGTQLSVL.

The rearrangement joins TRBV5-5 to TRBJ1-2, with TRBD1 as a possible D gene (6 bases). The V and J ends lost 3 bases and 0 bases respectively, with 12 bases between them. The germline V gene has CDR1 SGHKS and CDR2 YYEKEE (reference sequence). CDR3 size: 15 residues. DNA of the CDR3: TGTGCCAGCAGCTCAGGTCAGGGGTCTAACTATGGCTACACCTTC. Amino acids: CASSSGQGSNYGYTF.

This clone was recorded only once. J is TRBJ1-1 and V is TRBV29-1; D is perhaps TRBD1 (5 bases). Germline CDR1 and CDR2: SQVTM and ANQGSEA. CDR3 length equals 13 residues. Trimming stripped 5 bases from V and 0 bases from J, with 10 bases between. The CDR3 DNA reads TGCAGCGTTACGGGACTTCTGAACACTGAAGCTTTCTTT. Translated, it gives CSVTGLLNTEAFF.

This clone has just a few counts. The CDR3 here is CASGLVAPRGNSPLHF. The CDR3 nucleotides are TGTGCTAGTGGTTTGGTAGCTCCTAGGGGGAATTCACCCCTCCACTTT. The V gene is TRBV12-5, the J gene TRBJ1-6; possible D gene TRBD1, 6 bases. The CDR3 runs 16 residues. Trimming took 0 bases from V and 7 from J, leaving 13 bases between them. The germline V gene encodes CDR1 LGHNT and CDR2 FRNRAP.

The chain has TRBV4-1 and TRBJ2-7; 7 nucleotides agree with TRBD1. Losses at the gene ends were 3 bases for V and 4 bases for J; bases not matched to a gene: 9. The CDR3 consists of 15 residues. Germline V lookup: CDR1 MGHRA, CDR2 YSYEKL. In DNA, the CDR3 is TGCGCCAGCAGCCAGGTTACCGGGACAGAATACGAGCAGTACTTC. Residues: CASSQVTGTEYEQYF.

DNA of the CDR3: TGTGCCAGCAGCCAAGATAGGACTAGCGGGGGGACTTACAATGAGCAGTTCTTC. Encoded protein: CASSQDRTSGGTYNEQFF. The V and J genes are TRBV3-1 (or the pseudogene TRBV3-2) and TRBJ2-1, with TRBD2 matching 14 bases. The CDR3 totals 18 residues. Germline CDR1 and CDR2: LGHDT and YNNKEL (reference sequence). The ends lost 0 bases at V and 4 bases at J; junction bases unmatched: 5.

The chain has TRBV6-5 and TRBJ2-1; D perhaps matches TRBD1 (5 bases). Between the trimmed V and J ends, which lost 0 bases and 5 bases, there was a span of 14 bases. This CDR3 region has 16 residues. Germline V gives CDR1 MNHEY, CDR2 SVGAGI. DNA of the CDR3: TGTGCCAGCAGTTACTCGAGCAGGGCTGGAAACAATGAGCAGTTCTTC. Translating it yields CASSYSSRAGNNEQFF.

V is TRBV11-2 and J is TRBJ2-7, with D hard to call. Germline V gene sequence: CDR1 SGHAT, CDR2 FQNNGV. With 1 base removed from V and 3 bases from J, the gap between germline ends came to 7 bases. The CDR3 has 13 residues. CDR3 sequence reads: CASSLGRVYEQYF. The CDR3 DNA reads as TGTGCCAGCAGCTTAGGGAGAGTCTACGAGCAGTACTTC.

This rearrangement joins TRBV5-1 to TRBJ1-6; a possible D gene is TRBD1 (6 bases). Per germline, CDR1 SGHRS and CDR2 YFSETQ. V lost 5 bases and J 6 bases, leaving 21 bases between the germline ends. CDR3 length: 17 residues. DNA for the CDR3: TGCGCCAGCAGAGACGAACGGGGGGGCGCGGTTAATTCACCCCTCCACTTT. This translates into CASRDERGGAVNSPLHF.

CDR3 sequence (DNA): TGTGCCAGCAGCTCGGACAGGCTTGAAGCTTTCTTT. It is translated as CASSSDRLEAFF. V and J are TRBV11-2 and TRBJ1-1; 7 bases align to TRBD1. Per germline, CDR1 SGHAT and CDR2 FQNNGV. CDR3 length: 12 amino acids. J lost 7 bases, V lost 4 bases, and 3 bases had no gene match.

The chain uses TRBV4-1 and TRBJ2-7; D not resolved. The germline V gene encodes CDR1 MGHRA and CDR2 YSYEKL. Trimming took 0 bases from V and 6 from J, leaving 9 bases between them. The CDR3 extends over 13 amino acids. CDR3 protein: CASSQEAQAEQYF. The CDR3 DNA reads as TGCGCCAGCAGCCAAGAGGCCCAGGCCGAGCAGTACTTC.

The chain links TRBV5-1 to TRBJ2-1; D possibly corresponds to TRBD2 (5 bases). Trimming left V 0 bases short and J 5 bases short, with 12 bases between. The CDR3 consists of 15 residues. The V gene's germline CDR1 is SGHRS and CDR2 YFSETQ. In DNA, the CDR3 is TGCGCCAGCAGCTTGGAGGTTGCGCGGGACAATGAGCAGTTCTTC. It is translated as CASSLEVARDNEQFF.

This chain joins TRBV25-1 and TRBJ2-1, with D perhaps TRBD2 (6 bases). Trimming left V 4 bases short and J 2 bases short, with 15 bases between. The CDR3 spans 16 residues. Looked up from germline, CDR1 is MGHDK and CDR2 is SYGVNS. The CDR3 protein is CASSGAGGSAYNEQFF. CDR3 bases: TGTGCCAGCAGTGGGGCAGGAGGGAGCGCCTACAATGAGCAGTTCTTC.

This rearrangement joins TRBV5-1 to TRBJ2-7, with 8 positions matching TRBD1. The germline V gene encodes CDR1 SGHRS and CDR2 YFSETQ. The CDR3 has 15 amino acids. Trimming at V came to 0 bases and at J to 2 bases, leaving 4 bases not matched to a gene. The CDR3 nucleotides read TGCGCCAGCAGCTTGGGGGGACAGGACCCCTACGAGCAGTACTTC. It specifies CASSLGGQDPYEQYF. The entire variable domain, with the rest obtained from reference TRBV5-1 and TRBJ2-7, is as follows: KAGVTQTPRYLIKTRGQQVTLSCSPISGHRSVSWYQQTPGQGLQFLFEYFSETQRNKGNFPGRFSGRQFSNSRSEMNVSTLELGDSALYLCASSLGGQDPYEQYFGPGTRLTVT.

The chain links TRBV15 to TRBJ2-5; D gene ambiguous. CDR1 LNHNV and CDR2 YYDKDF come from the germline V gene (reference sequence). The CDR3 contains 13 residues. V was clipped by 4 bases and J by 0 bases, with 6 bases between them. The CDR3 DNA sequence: TGTGCCACCAGCAAACAGTACCAAGAGACCCAGTACTTC. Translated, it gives CATSKQYQETQYF. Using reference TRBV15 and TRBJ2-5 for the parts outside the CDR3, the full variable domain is DAMVIQNPRYQVTQFGKPVTLSCSQTLNHNVMYWYQQKSSQAPKLLFHYYDKDFNNEADTPDNFQSRRPNTSFCFLDIRSPGLGDTAMYLCATSKQYQETQYFGPGTRLLVL.

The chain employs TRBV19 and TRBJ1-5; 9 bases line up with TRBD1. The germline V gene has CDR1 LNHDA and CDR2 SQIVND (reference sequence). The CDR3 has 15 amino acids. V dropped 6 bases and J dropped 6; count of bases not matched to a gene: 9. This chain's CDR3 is CASRPRDRVGQPQHF. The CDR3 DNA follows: TGTGCCAGTAGGCCCCGGGACAGGGTAGGTCAGCCCCAGCATTTT.